Listed here are 31 T cell receptor beta chains from one sample, sequenced in a study of T-cell memory formation after mild COVID-19. One entry per CDR3 protein results from TCRdb running MiXCR on the 5' RACE reads. Found here are 190,000 or so distinct CDR3 sequences, 20% to 25% of them singletons; the top ten hold around 23%. The sequenced sample consisted of PBMCs or a T cell subset sorted from them (not recorded which). Receptor source: an adult woman who had mild COVID-19 (a few samples of this study predate the infection). Cell type and time point are not known.

This clonotype occurred many times. V usage is TRBV12-3 or TRBV12-4 and J usage is TRBJ2-2, with D possibly being TRBD2 (5 bases). V dropped 3 bases and J dropped 6 bases, with 8 bases sitting between them. The CDR3 spans 13 residues. The CDR3 region has the DNA TGTGCCAGCAGTTTTTCCGGGGCCGGGGAGCTGTTTTTT. It codes for CASSFSGAGELFF.

The table lists this clonotype with a few counts. The chain employs TRBV5-1 and TRBJ2-1; 16 bases are shared with TRBD2. CDR3 length: 19 amino acids. Germline lookup yields CDR1 SGHRS and CDR2 YFSETQ. The V gene end was trimmed by 0 bases and the J gene end by 5 bases; junction bases not matched to a gene: 8. For the CDR3, the DNA is TGCGCCAGCAGCTTGGCGGGACTAGCGGGGGGGCCCGGGCACAATGAGCAGTTCTTC. Translating gives CASSLAGLAGGPGHNEQFF.

This clonotype came up a few times. The chain uses TRBV12-5 and TRBJ2-2, with unresolved D. Germline CDR1 reads LGHNT; CDR2 reads FRNRAP. Trimming pared 2 bases from V and 1 base from J, leaving 11 bases between. The CDR3 is made up of 16 amino acids. CDR3 nucleotides: TGTGCTAGTGGTTTGTCCCCCCTACAGAACACCGGGGAGCTGTTTTTT. Translated: CASGLSPLQNTGELFF. Together with reference TRBV12-5 and TRBJ2-2, the CDR3 gives the full variable domain: DARVTQTPRHKVTEMGQEVTMRCQPILGHNTVFWYRQTMMQGLELLAYFRNRAPLDDSGMPKDRFSAEMPDATLATLKIQPSEPRDSAVYFCASGLSPLQNTGELFFGEGSRLTVL.

The chain joins TRBV2 to TRBJ2-1; 12 nucleotides agree with TRBD2. CDR3 length: 19 amino acids. The ends lost 3 bases at V and 3 bases at J; junction bases unmatched: 12. Looked up from germline, CDR1 is SNHLY and CDR2 is FYNNEI. CDR3 sequence reads: CASSDSGGLAGMNYNEQFF. The DNA of the CDR3 is TGTGCCAGCAGTGATAGTGGCGGACTAGCGGGGATGAACTACAATGAGCAGTTCTTC.

This clonotype has just a few counts. The rearrangement uses TRBV7-8 and TRBJ2-3; 9 positions agree with TRBD1. The germline V gene has CDR1 SGHVS and CDR2 FQNEAQ. With 5 bases clipped from V and 2 bases from J, the junction kept 11 bases outside the gene matches. The CDR3 contains 17 residues. CDR3 loop: CASSPKAGTGPTDTQYF. In DNA, the CDR3 is TGTGCCAGCAGCCCCAAGGCCGGGACAGGGCCCACAGATACGCAGTATTTT.

V is TRBV14 and J is TRBJ2-7; 10 bases map to TRBD2. The germline V gene has CDR1 SGHDN and CDR2 FVKESK. J lost 2 bases, V lost 4 bases, and 8 bases had no gene match. The CDR3 length is 16 residues. The CDR3 DNA is TGTGCCAGCAGCCCCCTAGGACTAGCGGAGACCTACGAGCAGTACTTC. Amino acids: CASSPLGLAETYEQYF.

This rearrangement joins TRBV11-2 to TRBJ2-5; 8 bases map to TRBD1. Germline V gives CDR1 SGHAT, CDR2 FQNNGV. The CDR3 is 14 amino acids. J lost 2 bases, V lost 5 bases, and 4 bases had no gene match. CDR3 amino acids: CASSRTGQQETQYF. DNA for the CDR3: TGTGCCAGCAGCCGGACAGGGCAACAAGAGACCCAGTACTTC.

This clonotype came up a few times. The chain employs TRBV29-1 and TRBJ2-7; 7 nucleotides match TRBD1. V dropped 0 bases and J dropped 1; count of bases not matched to a gene: 6. Germline V gives CDR1 SQVTM, CDR2 ANQGSEA. This CDR3 region has 15 residues. The CDR3 here is CSVEETGALSYEQYF. CDR3 nucleotides: TGCAGCGTTGAAGAAACAGGGGCCCTATCCTACGAGCAGTACTTC.

This clonotype appeared a few times. The rearrangement links TRBV7-9 to TRBJ2-7, with D perhaps TRBD1 (6 bases). V dropped 5 bases and J dropped 2 bases, with 10 bases sitting between them. The CDR3 extends over 13 amino acids. The V gene's germline CDR1 is SEHNR and CDR2 FQNEAQ (reference sequence). CDR3 nucleotide sequence: TGTGCCAGCAGCAACGGACAGACCTACGAGCAGTACTTC. It specifies CASSNGQTYEQYF.

There are many counts of this clonotype. J is TRBJ2-2 and V is TRBV7-2; unclear D gene. The germline gives CDR1 SGHTA, CDR2 FQGNSA. The V and J ends lost 1 base and 1 base respectively, with 4 bases between them. The CDR3 consists of 14 residues. CDR3 nucleotides: TGTGCCAGCAGCTTAGGACAGAACACCGGGGAGCTGTTTTTT. Encoded protein: CASSLGQNTGELFF.

J is TRBJ1-5 and V is TRBV23-1, with D maybe TRBD1 (6 bases). TRBV23-1 is assigned to the ORF class and has an uncertain function. CDR3 size: 13 residues. Between the trimmed V and J ends, which lost 8 bases and 2 bases, there was a span of 10 bases. The CDR3 DNA follows: TGCGCCAGCGGCCCAGGGGGCAATCAGCCCCAGCATTTT. Encoded protein: CASGPGGNQPQHF.

The chain uses TRBV9 and TRBJ2-1, with TRBD2 matching over 13 bases. CDR1 is SGDLS and CDR2 is YYNGEE in the germline V gene. Trimming removed 3 bases from V and 6 bases from J; junction bases left unmatched: 3. The CDR3 contains 15 residues. CDR3 DNA sequence: TGTGCCAGCAGCGGACTAGCGGGAGGTGGCAATGAGCAGTTCTTC. It encodes CASSGLAGGGNEQFF.

This chain joins TRBV7-6 and TRBJ2-7, with 8 positions matching TRBD1. This CDR3 comprises 14 residues. In germline, CDR1 is SGHVS, CDR2 FNYEAQ. After removal of 1 base from V and 7 bases from J, the junction contained 6 bases not matched to a gene. CDR3 in DNA: TGTGCCAGCAGCTTAGGGGACAGGACTTATGAGCAGTACTTC. It is translated as CASSLGDRTYEQYF. Complete variable domain (other parts from reference TRBV7-6 and TRBJ2-7): GAGVSQSPRYKVTKRGQDVALRCDPISGHVSLYWYRQALGQGPEFLTYFNYEAQQDKSGLPNDRFSAERPEGSISTLTIQRTEQRDSAMYRCASSLGDRTYEQYFGPGTRLTVT.

This clonotype was found a few times. The rearrangement links TRBV20-1 to TRBJ1-5; D not resolved. The CDR3 length is 15 residues. Germline V gene lookup returns CDR1 DFQATT and CDR2 SNEGSKA (reference sequence). The CDR3 spells CRAPGEGFRPQPQHF. CDR3 DNA: TGCAGGGCCCCTGGAGAGGGATTCCGGCCTCAGCCCCAGCATTTT.

This clonotype occurred a few times. The gene calls are TRBV9 and TRBJ1-3; D gene unclear. The CDR3 runs 13 residues. Germline CDR1 is SGDLS and CDR2 is YYNGEE. The V gene lost 4 bases and the J gene lost 9 bases, with 14 bases spanning the gap. The CDR3 spells CASSPVSVGTIYF. The CDR3 region has the DNA TGTGCCAGCAGCCCCGTCTCGGTGGGCACCATATATTTT.

This rearrangement joins TRBV19 to TRBJ2-5, with TRBD1 matching 11 bases. Germline CDR1 reads LNHDA; CDR2 reads SQIVND (reference sequence). J lost 4 bases, V lost 5 bases, and 6 bases had no gene match. The CDR3 is 15 residues long. CDR3: CASSLWGTGGETQYF. CDR3 in DNA: TGTGCCAGTAGTCTCTGGGGGACAGGGGGAGAGACCCAGTACTTC.

This clonotype was detected only a few times. The chain couples TRBV11-2 to TRBJ2-1; D is tentatively TRBD1 or TRBD2 (5 bases each). The CDR3 sequence is 13 residues long. Germline-derived CDR1 and CDR2 are SGHAT and FQNNGV. The ends were cut back, 1 base at V and 8 bases at J, with 9 bases in the middle. CDR3 coding DNA: TGTGCCAGCAGCTTAGTGAGGGGATATGAGCAGTTCTTC. Translated: CASSLVRGYEQFF.

This clonotype was recorded a few times. The chain has TRBV4-1 and TRBJ2-7; 10 bases are shared with TRBD2. This CDR3 comprises 16 residues. V dropped 1 base and J dropped 5; count of bases not matched to a gene: 8. Per the germline V gene, CDR1 is MGHRA and CDR2 is YSYEKL. The DNA for the CDR3 is TGCGCCAGCAGCCAAGTACCTAGCGGGAGCCCCCACGAGCAGTACTTC. Encoded protein: CASSQVPSGSPHEQYF.

This chain connects TRBV11-2 to TRBJ1-2; TRBD1 might be the D (6 bases). CDR3 length: 15 amino acids. V lost 5 bases, J lost 2 bases, and 15 bases lay in between. Germline lookup yields CDR1 SGHAT and CDR2 FQNNGV. CDR3 coding DNA: TGTGCCAGCAGCCTACCCGGGGGCGCAAACTATGGCTACACCTTC. Its protein is CASSLPGGANYGYTF.

This clonotype was detected only a few times. CDR3 nucleotides: TGTGCCACCCCCCCCGCCACCCGCTACGAGCAGTACTTC. The encoded protein is CATPPATRYEQYF. This chain connects TRBV21-1 to TRBJ2-7; TRBD2, the D gene given by the table, was not confirmed from the DNA. TRBV21-1 is reported as a pseudogene. This CDR3 region has 13 residues.

The V call is TRBV11-2, the J call TRBJ2-5; 10 bases are a match to TRBD2. The CDR3 consists of 13 residues. The V gene's germline CDR1 is SGHAT and CDR2 FQNNGV. Trimming removed 1 base from V and 11 bases from J; junction bases left unmatched: 4. DNA for the CDR3: TGTGCCAGCAGCTTAGCTAGCGGGGGCGCGCAGTACTTC. Its protein product is CASSLASGGAQYF.

The chain carries TRBV7-2 and TRBJ2-1; D gene uncertain. V was cut by 3 bases and J by 8 bases, with 17 bases left in between. Germline V lookup: CDR1 SGHTA, CDR2 FQGNSA. The CDR3 sequence is 15 residues long. Here the CDR3 reads CASSFVLSYSDEQFF. CDR3 coding DNA: TGTGCCAGCAGCTTTGTACTGTCCTATTCCGATGAGCAGTTCTTC.

This chain joins TRBV10-3 and TRBJ2-7, with 7 bases aligning to TRBD1. The ends lost 3 bases at V and 4 bases at J; junction bases unmatched: 12. This CDR3 has 16 amino acids. Germline CDR1 and CDR2: ENHRY and SYGVKD. DNA of the CDR3: TGTGCCATCAGTGAACCCCGGGACAGAGATAAGTACGAGCAGTACTTC. Translation: CAISEPRDRDKYEQYF.

This clonotype was recorded a few times. The chain has TRBV3-1 and TRBJ2-7; possible D gene TRBD2, 5 bases. The CDR3 is 12 amino acids. Germline V gives CDR1 LGHDT, CDR2 YNNKEL (reference sequence). Trimming stripped 7 bases from V and 3 bases from J, with 10 bases between. Here the CDR3 reads CASNPDYYEQYF. In DNA form, the CDR3 reads TGTGCCAGCAACCCTGACTACTACGAGCAGTACTTC.

The rearrangement uses TRBV18 and TRBJ2-1; perhaps TRBD1 as D (5 bases). The V gene's germline CDR1 is KGHSH and CDR2 LQKENI. Deletions cut 8 bases from V and 2 bases from J, with 13 bases between. This CDR3 region has 14 residues. In DNA, the CDR3 is TGTGCCAGCAGGGGTGTTACGCCCTACAATGAGCAGTTCTTC. Its protein product is CASRGVTPYNEQFF.

The chain carries TRBV7-9 and TRBJ2-3; D is unresolved. The V end lost 4 bases, the J end lost 4 bases, and 12 bases lay between the germline ends. This CDR3 is built from 14 residues. The germline V gene has CDR1 SEHNR and CDR2 FQNEAQ (reference sequence). CDR3 amino acids: CASSSEHVSDTQYF. CDR3 nucleotides: TGTGCCAGCAGCTCAGAACACGTTTCAGATACGCAGTATTTT.

V and J are TRBV6-5 and TRBJ2-2; D is unclear. The germline V and J ends were trimmed by 6 bases and 6 bases, with 14 bases remaining between them. CDR3 length: 14 residues. CDR1 and CDR2 (germline): MNHEY, SVGAGI. The CDR3 nucleotides read TGTGCCAGCAGGCGGTGGAAGACGGCCGGGGAGCTGTTTTTT. Its protein is CASRRWKTAGELFF.

This clonotype was seen a few times. The V gene is TRBV15, the J gene TRBJ2-7; no clear D gene. The CDR3 consists of 15 residues. The V gene lost 5 bases and the J gene lost 3 bases, with 17 bases spanning the gap. Looked up from germline, CDR1 is LNHNV and CDR2 is YYDKDF (reference sequence). The CDR3 DNA sequence: TGTGCCACCAGCGATAGGCTAGGACGGAACTACGAGCAGTACTTC. Translation gives CATSDRLGRNYEQYF.

This clonotype was recorded many times. The gene calls are TRBV6-5 and TRBJ2-1, with 11 bases matching TRBD2. The CDR3 runs 17 residues. Germline V gene sequence: CDR1 MNHEY, CDR2 SVGAGI. V shed 10 bases, J shed 0 bases, and the junction held 11 bases outside the gene matches. The CDR3 DNA follows: TGTGCCATCAAGAGACTAGCGGGGCAGAGCTCCTACAATGAGCAGTTCTTC. This translates into CAIKRLAGQSSYNEQFF.

This clonotype was counted a few times. The chain uses TRBV6-5 and TRBJ2-2; D is ambiguous. The CDR3 runs 13 residues. V was clipped by 2 bases and J by 5 bases, with 6 bases between them. Germline CDR1 reads MNHEY; CDR2 reads SVGAGI. CDR3 coding DNA: TGTGCCAGCAGTTACGCCGGGACCGGGGAGCTGTTTTTT. It specifies CASSYAGTGELFF.

This chain links TRBV2 with TRBJ2-1, with D hard to call. Trimming took 3 bases from V and 5 from J, leaving 14 bases between them. Germline CDR1 is SNHLY and CDR2 is FYNNEI. The CDR3 runs to 15 residues. CDR3 loop: CASSEVGIGNNEQFF. The CDR3 DNA is TGTGCCAGCAGTGAGGTTGGGATCGGAAACAATGAGCAGTTCTTC.